These T cell receptor beta chains were read from a single sample in a study of blood T cell repertoires in COVID-19. Sequencing used immunoSEQ multiplex PCR; TCRdb keeps in-frame clones, though not all of them. This sample carries 90,000 to 120,000 clones, just over 90% of them seen once, and the ten largest clones take around 1.3%. The sample consisted of peripheral blood. The receptors originated from a woman aged 30 to 39 with acute or convalescent COVID-19. The CDR3 runs from the conserved cysteine through the conserved F or W. Fields, in order: clone size, CDR3 length, V gene, D gene, J gene, CDR3 DNA, CDR3 protein. The D gene is left open where the match is weak. Not every row has a clone size; where given, it reads once, few, many or a size class.

size: NA; length: 16; V: TRBV13; D: NA; J: TRBJ1-2; DNA: TGTGCCAGCAGCTTAAGTGTGGTTCGGGGTTACTATGGCTACACCTTC; CDR3: CASSLSVVRGYYGYTF
size: NA; length: 15; V: TRBV19; D: NA; J: TRBJ2-7; DNA: TGTGCCAGTAGTATAATGGCACAGGGAGACTACGAGCAGTACTTC; CDR3: CASSIMAQGDYEQYF
size: NA; length: 16; V: TRBV19; D: NA; J: TRBJ1-4; DNA: TGTGCCAGTAGTGCAAACAGGGTTACAACTAATGAAAAACTGTTTTTT; CDR3: CASSANRVTTNEKLFF
size: NA; length: 15; V: TRBV30; D: NA; J: TRBJ2-2; DNA: TGTGCCTGGACGGTGGGAACTTCGGCGGGGCGAGAGCTGTTTTTT; CDR3: CAWTVGTSAGRELFF
size: NA; length: 15; V: TRBV28; D: NA; J: TRBJ2-2; DNA: TGTGCCAGCAGCATGGGACAAACGAACACCGGGGAGCTGTTTTTT; CDR3: CASSMGQTNTGELFF
size: NA; length: 14; V: TRBV5-1; D: NA; J: TRBJ2-3; DNA: TGCGCCAGCAGCTTGGTGGGGGCCACAGATACGCAGTATTTT; CDR3: CASSLVGATDTQYF
size: NA; length: 15; V: TRBV4-2; D: NA; J: TRBJ2-7; DNA: TGTGCCAGCAGCCAAGAGTGGCGGGGAGGCTACGAGCAGTACTTC; CDR3: CASSQEWRGGYEQYF
size: once; length: 15; V: TRBV19; D: TRBD1; J: TRBJ1-1; DNA: TGTGCCAGTGAACGCGGGACAGTTTCGAGGACTGAAGCTTTCTTT; CDR3: CASERGTVSRTEAFF
size: NA; length: 14; V: TRBV7-2; D: NA; J: TRBJ1-2; DNA: TGTGCCAGCAGGAGGCAGGACAGCAACTATGGCTACACCTTC; CDR3: CASRRQDSNYGYTF
size: NA; length: 20; V: TRBV19; D: NA; J: TRBJ1-1; DNA: TGTGCCAGTAGTAGCCAACGCTCAGGGGACGTCTTAACTCGGGACACTGAAGCTTTCTTT; CDR3: CASSSQRSGDVLTRDTEAFF
size: NA; length: 15; V: TRBV10-3; D: NA; J: TRBJ1-2; DNA: TGTGCCATCAGTGAGGGGGCCTGGACCAACTATGGCTACACCTTC; CDR3: CAISEGAWTNYGYTF
size: NA; length: 15; V: TRBV6-6; D: TRBD1; J: TRBJ1-4; DNA: TGTGCCAGCGCTTCCAGGGGACAGGGGAGTGAAAAACTGTTTTTT; CDR3: CASASRGQGSEKLFF
size: NA; length: 15; V: TRBV7-2; D: TRBD2; J: TRBJ2-5; DNA: TGTGCCAGCAGCCCGCTAGCGGTGCAGGTAGAGACCCAGTACTTC; CDR3: CASSPLAVQVETQYF
size: NA; length: 16; V: TRBV5-6; D: TRBD1; J: TRBJ2-1; DNA: TGTGCCAGCAGCTCCTTGGGGGGACAGGGTGTAGATGAGCAGTTCTTC; CDR3: CASSSLGGQGVDEQFF
size: NA; length: 11; V: TRBV30; D: NA; J: TRBJ1-2; DNA: TGTGCCTGGAGTGCAACAGGGCTCTACACCTTC; CDR3: CAWSATGLYTF
size: once; length: 11; V: TRBV20-1; D: TRBD2; J: TRBJ2-7; DNA: TGCAGTGCCCGGGAGGTCTACGAGCAGTACTTC; CDR3: CSAREVYEQYF
size: NA; length: 16; V: TRBV7-9; D: NA; J: TRBJ2-1; DNA: TGTGCCAGCAGCCCCTGGCGGCTGGCGGGTTACAATGAGCAGTTCTTC; CDR3: CASSPWRLAGYNEQFF
size: NA; length: 14; V: TRBV19; D: TRBD2; J: TRBJ2-7; DNA: TGTGCCAGTAGTATGAGGACTAGCGGGAACGAGCAGTACTTC; CDR3: CASSMRTSGNEQYF
size: NA; length: 15; V: TRBV11-3; D: NA; J: TRBJ1-1; DNA: TGTGCCAGCAGCCCCCACGAGGCGATGAACACTGAAGCTTTCTTT; CDR3: CASSPHEAMNTEAFF
size: NA; length: 12; V: TRBV30; D: NA; J: TRBJ1-2; DNA: TGTGCCTGGAGATCGTCCGTATATGGCTACACCTTC; CDR3: CAWRSSVYGYTF
size: NA; length: 15; V: TRBV6-1; D: NA; J: TRBJ1-4; DNA: TGTGCCAGCAGTGAAGTAGGGGCCCGTGGCGATAAACTGTTTTTT; CDR3: CASSEVGARGDKLFF
size: NA; length: 13; V: TRBV5-6; D: NA; J: TRBJ1-5; DNA: TGTGCCAGCAGCGCAGGGGGCAATCAGCCCCAGCATTTT; CDR3: CASSAGGNQPQHF
size: NA; length: 12; V: TRBV12-3/TRBV12-4; D: TRBD1; J: TRBJ1-1; DNA: TGTGCCAGCAGTTTATCAGGGGGCGAAGCTTTCTTT; CDR3: CASSLSGGEAFF
size: NA; length: 13; V: TRBV15; D: NA; J: TRBJ1-2; DNA: TGTGCCACGGGGGCTGGGAATAACTATGGCTACACCTTC; CDR3: CATGAGNNYGYTF
size: NA; length: 13; V: TRBV7-9; D: NA; J: TRBJ1-2; DNA: TGTGCCATATACTACCTACTTAACTATGGCTACACCTTC; CDR3: CAIYYLLNYGYTF
size: NA; length: 13; V: TRBV6-1; D: NA; J: TRBJ2-7; DNA: TGTGCCAGCAGTGAGTGGAGGGCCGGCGAGCAGTACTTC; CDR3: CASSEWRAGEQYF
size: NA; length: 14; V: TRBV9; D: TRBD1; J: TRBJ1-2; DNA: TGTGCCAGCAGCGTAGTGACAGGGCAGTATGGCTACACCTTC; CDR3: CASSVVTGQYGYTF
size: NA; length: 15; V: TRBV3-1/TRBV3-2; D: NA; J: TRBJ1-6; DNA: TGTGCCAGCAGCCAAGGCAGGGCCCGAAATTCACCCCTCCACTTT; CDR3: CASSQGRARNSPLHF
size: NA; length: 14; V: TRBV5-4; D: NA; J: TRBJ2-5; DNA: TGTGCCAGCAGCTTGGAGTGGGCCCAAGAGACCCAGTACTTC; CDR3: CASSLEWAQETQYF
size: NA; length: 15; V: TRBV7-9; D: TRBD1; J: TRBJ2-1; DNA: TGTGCCAGCAGTTCTCAGGGGACAGGGAACTATGAGCAGTTCTTC; CDR3: CASSSQGTGNYEQFF
size: NA; length: 15; V: TRBV9; D: TRBD2; J: TRBJ2-1; DNA: TGTGCCAGCAGCGTGGGACTAGCGTCCCCCAATGAGCAGTTCTTC; CDR3: CASSVGLASPNEQFF
size: once; length: 14; V: TRBV27; D: TRBD1; J: TRBJ1-2; DNA: TGTGCCAGCAGTGGGACAGGGGGCGTTAGGGGCTACACCTTC; CDR3: CASSGTGGVRGYTF
size: NA; length: 14; V: TRBV19; D: TRBD1; J: TRBJ1-2; DNA: TGTGCCAGTAGCCTAGACAGGGATAACTATGGCTACACCTTC; CDR3: CASSLDRDNYGYTF
size: NA; length: 14; V: TRBV19; D: NA; J: TRBJ1-2; DNA: TGTGCATCGAGTCCAGGGAAAAGGGTCTATGGCTACACCTTC; CDR3: CASSPGKRVYGYTF
size: NA; length: 15; V: TRBV6-5; D: TRBD1; J: TRBJ1-6; DNA: TGTGCCAGCAGTTACTCGGACAGGCCGATTTCGCCCCTCCACTTT; CDR3: CASSYSDRPISPLHF
size: NA; length: 14; V: TRBV6-5; D: NA; J: TRBJ1-2; DNA: TGTGCCAGCAGTCTCACAGGGAACCTCTATGGCTACACCTTC; CDR3: CASSLTGNLYGYTF
size: NA; length: 15; V: TRBV9; D: TRBD1; J: TRBJ2-5; DNA: TGTGCCAGCACCTACAGGGGGTCTAGAGGAGAGACCCAGTACTTC; CDR3: CASTYRGSRGETQYF
size: NA; length: 15; V: TRBV5-5; D: NA; J: TRBJ1-5; DNA: TGTGCCAGCAGCTTGGGACTATATAGCAATCAGCCCCAGCATTTT; CDR3: CASSLGLYSNQPQHF
size: NA; length: 15; V: TRBV5-1; D: NA; J: TRBJ2-3; DNA: TGCGCCAGCAGCTTGGAGGACAGTCGTACAGATACGCAGTATTTT; CDR3: CASSLEDSRTDTQYF
size: NA; length: 19; V: TRBV7-9; D: NA; J: TRBJ2-7; DNA: TGTGCCAGCAGCTTAGTGCCCCCCAGACAGGGGAGGGCCTCCTACGAGCAGTACTTC; CDR3: CASSLVPPRQGRASYEQYF
size: NA; length: 15; V: TRBV19; D: TRBD1; J: TRBJ1-5; DNA: TGTGCCAGTAGTATGGACAGGAATAGCAATCAGCCCCAGCATTTT; CDR3: CASSMDRNSNQPQHF
size: once; length: 15; V: TRBV28; D: NA; J: TRBJ2-6; DNA: TGTGCCAGCAGTCGCACGCGATCTGGGGCCAACGTCCTGACTTTC; CDR3: CASSRTRSGANVLTF
size: NA; length: 15; V: TRBV7-2; D: TRBD2; J: TRBJ2-1; DNA: TGTGCCAGCAGCCAAACTAGCGGGAGTTTCCATGAGCAGTTCTTC; CDR3: CASSQTSGSFHEQFF
size: NA; length: 15; V: TRBV10-3; D: NA; J: TRBJ2-2; DNA: TGTGCCATAAGGCCTGGACTGGAGAACACCGGGGAGCTGTTTTTT; CDR3: CAIRPGLENTGELFF
size: NA; length: 14; V: TRBV5-1; D: NA; J: TRBJ1-2; DNA: TGCGCCAGCGGTGGAGAAAATGGGAACTATGGCTACACCTTC; CDR3: CASGGENGNYGYTF
size: NA; length: 14; V: TRBV6-5; D: TRBD1; J: TRBJ1-2; DNA: TGTGCCAGCAGTTCCAGCGGACAGGGTGCCGGCTACACCTTC; CDR3: CASSSSGQGAGYTF
size: NA; length: 16; V: TRBV6-5; D: NA; J: TRBJ1-5; DNA: TGTGCCAGCAGTTGGGCAGGGGCACAGAGGGATCAGCCCCAGCATTTT; CDR3: CASSWAGAQRDQPQHF
size: few; length: 13; V: TRBV7-8; D: NA; J: TRBJ1-1; DNA: TGTGCCAGCAGCTTTGTTGGGAGCACTGAAGCTTTCTTT; CDR3: CASSFVGSTEAFF
size: NA; length: 14; V: TRBV10-3; D: TRBD1; J: TRBJ1-1; DNA: TGTGCCATCACTAGGACAGGGATGAACACTGAAGCTTTCTTT; CDR3: CAITRTGMNTEAFF
size: once; length: 16; V: TRBV15; D: NA; J: TRBJ2-2; DNA: TGTGCCACCAGCAGAGATTGGCTCCAGAACACCGGGGAGCTGTTTTTT; CDR3: CATSRDWLQNTGELFF